This TCR beta chain is drawn from a study of Ad26.COV2.S vaccination and SARS-CoV-2 variants. On the study more broadly: In the study, Ad26.COV2.S was injected intramuscularly once, or twice 56 days apart.

This table comes from immunoSEQ multiplex PCR, and its TCRdb copy is limited to in-frame clones, with some not included. The sample includes 380,000 or so clones, around 88% of them seen just once. Treatment given: about 20 received Ad26.COV2.S at low or high dose, single or two shots; 5 received placebo; per-sample allocation not given. Each sample was drawn 63 days after the first injection (of vaccine or placebo). Adults aged 18-55 years in Boston included the donor. Concerning this clone: At the DNA level, this CDR3 is encoded by other sequences in the same sample as well.

The V gene lost 8 bases and the J gene lost 3 bases, with 2 bases spanning the gap. CDR1 SEHNR and CDR2 FQNEAQ come from the germline V gene (reference sequence). The CDR3 is 9 amino acids. The sequence was collected from a person between 18 and 65 years old who received the Ad26.COV2.S COVID-19 vaccine or a placebo. The sequencing here drew on peripheral blood, taken in a trial of Ad26.COV2.S vaccine versus placebo. The V call is TRBV7-9, the J call TRBJ2-7; D is uncertain. CDR3 in DNA: TGTGCCAGCGGCTACGAGCAGTACTTC. It yields the protein CASGYEQYF.